This section outlines one T cell receptor beta chain sequence together with its context. At one of its ends the junction is not consistent with the germline gene, which may arise from a read error. This CDR3 is built from 13 residues. Germline assignment: CDR1 SGHAT and CDR2 FQNNGV. The sample originates from a study of tumor-infiltrating lymphocytes in primary liver carcinoma. With 500 ng total RNA as template and a constant-region primer, TCR beta cDNA was made. The TCR beta library was amplified through three nested multiplex PCR rounds in a modified ARM-PCR procedure. The opening two PCR rounds, 10 cycles each, paired TRBV1-TRBV30 forward primers with a C-beta reverse primer. TCRdb reprocessed the multiplex PCR reads via MiXCR and lists one record per CDR3 protein. The sample yields around 330,000 distinct CDR3 sequences, roughly three fifths seen once. The authors took blood RNA from unsorted whole blood and also extracted germline DNA.

The rearrangement joins TRBV11-2 to TRBJ2-3; possibly TRBD2 for D (5 bases). The TCR originated in a woman in her thirties with primary liver carcinoma and hepatitis B virus infection. Sample: peripheral blood. In DNA, the CDR3 is TGTACCAGCAGCTGGACTGGGAGAGATACGCAGTATTTT. As protein: CTSSWTGRDTQYF.